This T cell receptor beta chain comes out of a study of blood T cell repertoires in COVID-19. About the research overall: Samples of COVID-19 (acute and convalescent) were obtained from the United States, Italy and Spain. The cDNA or gDNA used as material had been derived from T cells, B-cell-depleted T cells, or PBMCs.

Per the authors' pipeline: The authors estimated nucleated cell counts from reference gene primer amplification. This table comes from immunoSEQ multiplex PCR, and its TCRdb copy is limited to in-frame clones, with some not included. The V and J calls and clone size are taken from that table; D and trimming were inferred from the DNA. The table shows roughly 84,000 clones, with around four fifths occurring only once. Germline assignment: CDR1 WNHNN and CDR2 SYGVQD (reference sequence). Trimming left V 8 bases short and J 2 bases short, with 15 bases between. This CDR3 spans 14 amino acids. V and J are TRBV10-1 and TRBJ2-5; possibly TRBD2 for D (6 bases). This TCR was sampled from an elderly man with active or convalescent COVID-19. Sequencing was carried out using peripheral blood. CDR3 bases: TGCGCCAGCTCCGGGGGACCAAGACAAGAGACCCAGTACTTC. It specifies CASSGGPRQETQYF.